Detailed here is one T cell receptor beta chain. This clonotype appeared a few times. This clone's antigen is unknown. No qualities accompany the bases; no much larger clone lies one base away. From the germline V gene (reference sequence), CDR1 is DFQATT and CDR2 is SNEGSKA. Inclusive of the bounding cysteine and phenylalanine, the CDR3 is 13 residues long. Just the 39-base CDR3 DNA is kept, in frame starting at base 1. These data belong to a study of blood T cells in healthy people across ages (dated by TCRdb to the mid-2010s). Background on the whole study: In model experiments, roughly one uniquely barcoded TCR beta cDNA molecule per two T cells was captured by template switching. The study measured age-related changes in TCR beta repertoire diversity using deep sequencing normalized with unique cDNA molecular identifiers. The donors were split into four age groups: young (average around 17 years), middle-aged (roughly 39), aged (over 55) and long-lived (82). Using the same blood draw, the study looked at two additional independent replicas of 1 million unique cDNA reads for two donors, one aged 18 to 29 and the other aged 80 or older. Summary of the overall study and its limitations: Observed TCR beta diversity per million T cells fell roughly linearly with age, and a significant reduction was already apparent by age roughly 41. Compared with the aged group, the long-lived group had more naive CD4+ T cells, fewer expanded clones and increased TCR diversity, a pattern suggesting age selection. A strong correlation was found between observed TCR beta diversity and the percentage of naive T cells measured by flow cytometry. Bulk unsorted PBMC profiling prevented conclusive comparison of naive and antigen-experienced compartments. Estimates of total diversity based on one million sequenced T cells were regarded as lower bounds and as underestimates. Donor CMV infection status was unknown, potentially confounding age-related changes in expanded clonotypes.

Receptor amplification or capture employed 5' RACE. The listed sequencing device is Illumina HiSeq 2500. A second about 6 to 11 cycle PCR used a sample-barcoded 5' primer and a J-beta primer mix. A template-switch 5' adaptor carrying 12 random nucleotides introduced a unique molecular identifier onto each TCR beta cDNA molecule. At least 2.5 million CDR3-containing paired-end reads were obtained from each sample. First-strand cDNA was synthesized from all RNA with the Mint cDNA synthesis kit, primed by a TRBC-specific oligonucleotide. Following uracil-DNA glycosylase treatment, a first 18-cycle PCR with universal primers M1SS and BC2_uni_R was performed on all cDNA. The study's own analysis went as follows. Each sample was normalized by randomly selecting 1 million high-quality reads, each carrying a distinct molecular identifier. Reads with shared molecular identifiers were discarded instead of being binned into consensus sequences. MiTCR, run with a Q25 quality threshold and the strictest error-elimination algorithm, handled CDR3 identification, clonotype clustering and error correction. A nonparametric unseen species model with Euler transformation was used to estimate lower-bound total TCR beta diversity. TCRdb reprocessed the public reads (quality trimming at Q25 with fastp, clone calling with MiXCR) and kept in-frame beta chains. One record per CDR3 amino acid sequence lists the most common genes and DNA. TCRdb's processing, not the authors' own work, is the source of the V and J calls. This sample comprises 760,000 or so distinct CDR3 sequences, 20% to 25% of them detected only once. Jointly, the top ten make up 9.4% of the sample.

The roughly 39 donors, aged about 6 to 95 years, were systemically healthy Caucasian individuals from Russia. Ten milliliters of peripheral blood were collected from each donor into EDTA-treated Vacutainer tubes. Ficoll-Paque density-gradient centrifugation was used to isolate PBMCs, with at least 6.5 million per sample. Trizol reagent was used to extract total RNA from PBMCs, with at least 5 micrograms per sample. For every donor, an aliquot of PBMCs went through flow cytometry to measure the percentages of naive CD45RAhigh/CD27high T cells. The same sample was also studied in work on T cells of mothers and their children. Looking at the second paper: The donors were nine systemically healthy Caucasian individuals, made up of three mothers and their six children. cDNA synthesis used all of the extracted RNA, with 1.5 ug of RNA in each 15 ul reaction. In the second PCR, sample barcodes and 2-4 random nucleotides were introduced via the M1S primer. More than 8 million TCR beta CDR3 reads were obtained from each mother, and 2.5 million to 3.5 million reads were obtained from each child. Thymic selection shapes the output of TCR recombination in a similar way in related and unrelated pairs, and inherited differences have a minor effect. Normalized repertoire overlap was always slightly but never significantly higher in related than unrelated mother-child pairs. No persistent microchimeric T cell clones were found, with a detection sensitivity of 85 to 100 clones per million clonotypes. Deep NGS was used in the study to compare the TCR beta repertoires of mothers and children and to look for features that separate related mother-child pairs from unrelated individuals. The mean age was roughly 40 +/- 4 years for the mothers and roughly 10 +/- 4 years for the children. After adapters were ligated using NEBNext reagents, the libraries underwent 100+100 nt paired-end sequencing on an Illumina HiSeq 2000. Mother and child libraries were prepared a month apart and sequenced in separate runs to prevent cross-contamination. Between roughly 500,000 and 2,300,000 distinct TCR beta clonotypes were identified per donor. Naive TCR beta clonotypes were estimated from low-frequency clonotypes matched to each donor's FACS-determined naive share, without sorting.

The receptor chain draws on TRBV20-1 and TRBJ2-5; a tentative D match to TRBD1 spans 5 bases. The better agreement between TRBJ2-7 and the DNA end casts doubt on the J call. The sequencing input was blood. This clonotype was obtained from a boy aged 5-17 years in good health. The CDR3 has the sequence CSARDLSGYEQYF. The DNA is as follows: TGCAGTGCTAGAGATCTGTCAGGGTACGAGCAGTACTTC.